The entry below describes one T cell receptor (beta chain). The data were taken from a study of blood T cell repertoires in COVID-19. For the study at large: Sources were T cells, B-cell-depleted T cells, or PBMCs; the material itself was cDNA or gDNA.

Data came from immunoSEQ multiplex PCR; TCRdb stores just in-frame clones and leaves some out. In the table there are roughly 180,000 clones, about nine tenths of which are singletons. The CDR3 is made up of 15 amino acids. J gave up 2 bases and V 5 bases, and 9 bases lay outside the gene matches. Per the germline V gene, CDR1 is SGHVS and CDR2 is FQNEAQ. This clonotype originated in a man between 70 and 80 years old with active or convalescent COVID-19. Sequenced sample: peripheral blood. This chain connects TRBV7-8 to TRBJ2-7; 7 positions agree with TRBD1. CDR3 residues: CASSPTGEKTYEQYF. CDR3 in DNA: TGTGCCAGCAGCCCCACAGGGGAAAAGACCTACGAGCAGTACTTC.